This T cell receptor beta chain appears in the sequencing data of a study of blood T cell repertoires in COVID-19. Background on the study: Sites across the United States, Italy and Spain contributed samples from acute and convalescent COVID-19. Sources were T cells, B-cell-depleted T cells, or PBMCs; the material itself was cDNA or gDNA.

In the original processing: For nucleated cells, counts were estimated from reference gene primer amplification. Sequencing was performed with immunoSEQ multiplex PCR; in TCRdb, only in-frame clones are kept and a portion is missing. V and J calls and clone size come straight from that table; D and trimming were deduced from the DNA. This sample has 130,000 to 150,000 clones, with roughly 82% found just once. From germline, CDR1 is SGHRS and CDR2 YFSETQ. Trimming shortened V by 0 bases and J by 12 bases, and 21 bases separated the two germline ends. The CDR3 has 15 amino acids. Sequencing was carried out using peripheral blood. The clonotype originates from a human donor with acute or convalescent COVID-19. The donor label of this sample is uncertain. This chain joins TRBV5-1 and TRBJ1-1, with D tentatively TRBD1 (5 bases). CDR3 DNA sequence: TGCGCCAGCAGCTTGGGAGTGGGGGGACCAAGTGGGACTTTCTTT. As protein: CASSLGVGGPSGTFF.